This T cell receptor beta chain was identified in a study of T cells in Graves' hyperthyroidism and ophthalmopathy. Of note for this clonotype: Its ends do not fully match the called genes, so a read error is possible.

The CDR3 length is 14 residues. Graves' hyperthyroidism was deemed stable absent ophthalmopathy progression within 18 months. TCR beta CDR3 regions were amplified from RNA transcripts. TCR CDR3 regions were first amplified by RT-PCR with HTBI primers. Via MiXCR, TCRdb re-called the multiplex PCR reads, giving one row per CDR3 protein. The sample holds approximately 370,000 distinct CDR3 sequences, 15% seen once. The sequencing sample was made of blood. The clonotype was recovered from a woman between 25 and 40 years old with Graves' hyperthyroidism. V usage is TRBV12-3 or TRBV12-4 and J usage is TRBJ2-1; no definite D call. The CDR3 sequence: CASSLASSYNEQLF. The DNA for the CDR3 is TGTGCCAGCAGTTTAGCAAGCTCCTACAATGAGCAGCTCTTC.